The entry below gives a single TCR beta chain sequence along with its context. The method was immunoSEQ multiplex PCR; TCRdb's version includes in-frame clones alone and lacks a portion of them. The table shows some 160,000 clones, with 93% occurring only once. The data derive from a study of T cell responses to AZD1222 COVID-19 vaccine. This CDR3 comprises 13 residues. Germline-derived CDR1 and CDR2 are KGHDR and SFDVKD. Trimming pared 1 base from V and 6 bases from J, leaving 9 bases between. The source material was peripheral blood, sampled on day 0 of AZD1222 vaccination. The chain joins TRBV24-1 to TRBJ2-7; D might be TRBD1 (5 bases). The origin of this receptor is an adult in good health. The CDR3 here is CATSDFAGFEQYF. CDR3 in DNA: TGTGCCACCAGTGATTTCGCAGGGTTCGAGCAGTACTTC.